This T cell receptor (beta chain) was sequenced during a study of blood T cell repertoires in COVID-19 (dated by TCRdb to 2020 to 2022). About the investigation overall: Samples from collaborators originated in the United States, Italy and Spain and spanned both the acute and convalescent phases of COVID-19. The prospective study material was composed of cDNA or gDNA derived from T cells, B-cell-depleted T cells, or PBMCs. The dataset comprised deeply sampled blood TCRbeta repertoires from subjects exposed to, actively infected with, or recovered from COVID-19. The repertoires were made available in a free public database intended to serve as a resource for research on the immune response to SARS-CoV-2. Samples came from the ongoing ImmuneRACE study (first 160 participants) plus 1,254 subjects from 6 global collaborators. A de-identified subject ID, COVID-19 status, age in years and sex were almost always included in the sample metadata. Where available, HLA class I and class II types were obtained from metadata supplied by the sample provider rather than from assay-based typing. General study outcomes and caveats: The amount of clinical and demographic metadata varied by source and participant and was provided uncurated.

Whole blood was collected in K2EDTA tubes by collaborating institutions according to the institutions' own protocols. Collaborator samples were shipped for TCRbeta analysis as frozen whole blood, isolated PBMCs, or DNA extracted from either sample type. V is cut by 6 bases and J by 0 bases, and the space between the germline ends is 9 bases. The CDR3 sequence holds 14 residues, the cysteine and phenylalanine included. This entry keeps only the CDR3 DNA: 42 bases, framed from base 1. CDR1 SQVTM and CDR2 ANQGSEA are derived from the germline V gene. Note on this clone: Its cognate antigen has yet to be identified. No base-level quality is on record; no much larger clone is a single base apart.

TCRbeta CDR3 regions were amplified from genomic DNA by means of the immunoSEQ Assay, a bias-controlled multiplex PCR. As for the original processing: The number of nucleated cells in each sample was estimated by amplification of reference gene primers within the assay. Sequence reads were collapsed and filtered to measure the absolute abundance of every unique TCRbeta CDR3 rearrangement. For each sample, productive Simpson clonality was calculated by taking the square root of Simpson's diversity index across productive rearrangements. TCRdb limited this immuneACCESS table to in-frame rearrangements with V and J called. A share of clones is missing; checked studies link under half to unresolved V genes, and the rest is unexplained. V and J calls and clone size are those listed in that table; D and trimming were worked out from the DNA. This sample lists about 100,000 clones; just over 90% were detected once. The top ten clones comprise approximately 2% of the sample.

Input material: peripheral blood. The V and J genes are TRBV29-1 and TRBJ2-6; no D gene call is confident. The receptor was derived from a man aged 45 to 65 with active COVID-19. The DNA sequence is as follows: TGCAGCGTCCTTGACATCTCTGGGGCCAACGTCCTGACTTTC. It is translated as CSVLDISGANVLTF.